A selection of T cell receptor beta chains follows, all from one sample in a study of human T cells and chemical hapten exposure. TCRdb independently ran MiXCR on the RACE reads; one entry per CDR3 protein. The table records about 80,000 distinct CDR3 sequences, about 14% of them present only once. This specimen was whole blood, taken in connection with sensitization to the hapten diphenylcyclopropenone (DPC). These receptors were obtained from a woman aged 45-60 years with alopecia areata. Some clones in this sample may be carry-over from other donors' samples. CDR3s include the opening cysteine and the closing phenylalanine or tryptophan. A D gene is named only where the DNA matches it firmly. Part of the rows lack a size; the others show once, few, many or a class for expanded clones.

clone_size: few
v_call: TRBV28
d_call: NA
j_call: TRBJ1-4
cdr3_aa: CASRVGGVEEKLFF
cdr3_nt: TGTGCCAGCAGGGTCGGAGGGGTGGAAGAAAAACTGTTTTTT

clone_size: NA
v_call: TRBV20-1
d_call: TRBD1
j_call: TRBJ2-1
cdr3_aa: CSRDRGQREQFF
cdr3_nt: TGCAGTCGGGACAGGGGCCAGCGGGAGCAGTTCTTC

clone_size: few
v_call: TRBV6-6
d_call: TRBD1
j_call: TRBJ1-5
cdr3_aa: CASSYSGTGGHQPQHF
cdr3_nt: TGTGCCAGCAGTTACTCAGGGACAGGGGGGCATCAGCCCCAGCATTTT

clone_size: few
v_call: TRBV9
d_call: NA
j_call: TRBJ2-2
cdr3_aa: CASSVGPNTGELFF
cdr3_nt: TGTGCCAGCAGCGTAGGGCCGAACACCGGGGAGCTGTTTTTT

clone_size: few
v_call: TRBV3-1
d_call: NA
j_call: TRBJ2-2
cdr3_aa: CASSVTGELFF
cdr3_nt: TGTGCCAGCAGCGTAACCGGGGAGCTGTTTTTT

clone_size: few
v_call: TRBV11-2
d_call: NA
j_call: TRBJ2-7
cdr3_aa: CASSLGNLGYEQYF
cdr3_nt: TGTGCCAGCAGCTTAGGGAACCTTGGCTACGAGCAGTACTTC

clone_size: NA
v_call: TRBV2
d_call: NA
j_call: TRBJ1-4
cdr3_aa: CASSGGATNEKLFF
cdr3_nt: TGTGCCAGCAGTGGGGGTGCAACTAATGAAAAACTGTTTTTT

clone_size: NA
v_call: TRBV30
d_call: NA
j_call: TRBJ1-1
cdr3_aa: CAWSVGFEAFF
cdr3_nt: TGTGCCTGGAGTGTGGGCTTTGAAGCTTTCTTT

clone_size: NA
v_call: TRBV5-1
d_call: TRBD1
j_call: TRBJ2-5
cdr3_aa: CASSRGQRETQYF
cdr3_nt: TGCGCCAGCAGCAGGGGACAGCGAGAGACCCAGTACTTC

clone_size: many
v_call: TRBV29-1
d_call: NA
j_call: TRBJ1-2
cdr3_aa: CSVEGDPNVYTF
cdr3_nt: TGCAGCGTTGAGGGGGACCCCAATGTCTACACCTTC

clone_size: many
v_call: TRBV27
d_call: NA
j_call: TRBJ1-1
cdr3_aa: CASGGRTMNTEAFF
cdr3_nt: TGTGCCAGCGGTGGACGGACGATGAACACTGAAGCTTTCTTT

clone_size: NA
v_call: TRBV2
d_call: TRBD1
j_call: TRBJ2-1
cdr3_aa: CATEGQGLGEQFF
cdr3_nt: TGTGCCACCGAAGGACAGGGGCTGGGTGAGCAGTTCTTC

clone_size: NA
v_call: TRBV29-1
d_call: NA
j_call: TRBJ2-3
cdr3_aa: CSVMFTDTQYF
cdr3_nt: TGCAGCGTCATGTTTACAGATACGCAGTATTTT

clone_size: few
v_call: TRBV12-3/TRBV12-4
d_call: NA
j_call: TRBJ2-6
cdr3_aa: CATPPRGGINSVLTF
cdr3_nt: TGTGCCACCCCCCCCAGGGGAGGCATCAACAGCGTCCTGACTTTC

clone_size: NA
v_call: TRBV29-1
d_call: NA
j_call: TRBJ2-7
cdr3_aa: CSVSEGRHYEQYF
cdr3_nt: TGCAGCGTTTCGGAAGGCCGTCACTACGAGCAGTACTTC

clone_size: few
v_call: TRBV19
d_call: NA
j_call: TRBJ2-7
cdr3_aa: CASSILWQEVTYEQYF
cdr3_nt: TGTGCCAGTAGTATTCTCTGGCAGGAGGTTACCTACGAGCAGTACTTC

clone_size: NA
v_call: TRBV6-1
d_call: TRBD2
j_call: TRBJ2-3
cdr3_aa: CASSQLAGGTDTQYF
cdr3_nt: TGTGCCAGCAGCCAGCTAGCGGGAGGCACAGATACGCAGTATTTT

clone_size: few
v_call: TRBV18
d_call: TRBD1
j_call: TRBJ2-3
cdr3_aa: CASTDRDTDTQYF
cdr3_nt: TGTGCCAGCACGGACAGGGACACAGATACGCAGTATTTT

clone_size: NA
v_call: TRBV20-1
d_call: NA
j_call: TRBJ1-1
cdr3_aa: CSARDSQGTEAFF
cdr3_nt: TGCAGTGCTAGAGATAGTCAGGGCACTGAAGCTTTCTTT

clone_size: few
v_call: TRBV7-9
d_call: NA
j_call: TRBJ2-1
cdr3_aa: CASRSRQGGDSYNEQFF
cdr3_nt: TGTGCCAGCAGGTCCCGGCAGGGTGGGGATTCATACAATGAGCAGTTCTTC

clone_size: few
v_call: TRBV29-1
d_call: NA
j_call: TRBJ2-5
cdr3_aa: CSVEDWTAQETQYF
cdr3_nt: TGCAGCGTTGAAGACTGGACAGCCCAAGAGACCCAGTACTTC

clone_size: NA
v_call: TRBV28
d_call: TRBD2
j_call: TRBJ2-7
cdr3_aa: CASSPPGTSGAYEQYF
cdr3_nt: TGTGCCAGCAGTCCGCCCGGGACTAGCGGAGCCTACGAGCAGTACTTC

clone_size: NA
v_call: TRBV9
d_call: TRBD2
j_call: TRBJ2-1
cdr3_aa: CASSPLARLAGGPRSYNEQFF
cdr3_nt: TGTGCCAGCAGCCCCCTCGCCCGACTAGCGGGAGGGCCACGCTCCTACAATGAGCAGTTCTTC

clone_size: few
v_call: TRBV7-2
d_call: TRBD1
j_call: TRBJ1-1
cdr3_aa: CASSGIGTAELGGAFF
cdr3_nt: TGTGCCAGCAGCGGAATCGGGACAGCCGAACTAGGGGGAGCTTTCTTT

clone_size: many
v_call: TRBV11-2
d_call: NA
j_call: TRBJ1-1
cdr3_aa: CASSRQGFSTGRDTEAFF
cdr3_nt: TGTGCCAGCAGCCGTCAAGGTTTTTCTACAGGGCGGGATACTGAAGCTTTCTTT

clone_size: NA
v_call: TRBV21-1
d_call: NA
j_call: TRBJ1-1
cdr3_aa: CASSKAGGLAAFF
cdr3_nt: TGTGCCAGCAGCAAAGCTGGGGGTCTCGCAGCTTTCTTT

clone_size: few
v_call: TRBV11-2
d_call: TRBD2
j_call: TRBJ2-7
cdr3_aa: CASSRLAVYEQYF
cdr3_nt: TGTGCCAGCAGCCGACTAGCGGTATACGAGCAGTACTTC

clone_size: NA
v_call: TRBV29-1
d_call: TRBD1
j_call: TRBJ2-1
cdr3_aa: CSVPGLPGQGFF
cdr3_nt: TGCAGCGTCCCCGGGTTGCCGGGACAGGGTTTCTTC

clone_size: NA
v_call: TRBV7-2
d_call: NA
j_call: TRBJ1-1
cdr3_aa: CASSTGFGEAFF
cdr3_nt: TGTGCCAGCAGTACAGGGTTTGGTGAAGCTTTCTTT

clone_size: NA
v_call: TRBV18
d_call: NA
j_call: TRBJ1-5
cdr3_aa: CASSPRSASYSNQPQHF
cdr3_nt: TGTGCCAGCTCACCACGATCCGCATCGTATAGCAATCAGCCCCAGCATTTT

clone_size: many
v_call: TRBV11-2
d_call: NA
j_call: TRBJ2-1
cdr3_aa: CASSSGYQRQFF
cdr3_nt: TGTGCCAGCAGCTCCGGCTATCAAAGGCAGTTCTTC

clone_size: NA
v_call: TRBV20-1
d_call: TRBD1
j_call: TRBJ1-1
cdr3_aa: CSARTGGASGYTEAFF
cdr3_nt: TGCAGTGCCCGAACAGGGGGCGCATCGGGTTACACTGAAGCTTTCTTT

clone_size: many
v_call: TRBV6-5
d_call: TRBD2
j_call: TRBJ2-7
cdr3_aa: CARGPRRGRESEQYF
cdr3_nt: TGTGCCAGAGGACCCCGACGAGGGCGGGAGAGCGAGCAGTACTTC

clone_size: NA
v_call: TRBV6-5
d_call: TRBD1
j_call: TRBJ2-1
cdr3_aa: CASSTRWTGGNEQFF
cdr3_nt: TGTGCCAGCAGCACCAGGTGGACAGGGGGCAATGAGCAGTTCTTC

clone_size: NA
v_call: TRBV12-3/TRBV12-4
d_call: TRBD2
j_call: TRBJ2-3
cdr3_aa: CASITGTSGPDTQYF
cdr3_nt: TGTGCCAGCATTACCGGGACTAGCGGACCAGATACGCAGTATTTT

clone_size: NA
v_call: TRBV7-8
d_call: NA
j_call: TRBJ1-1
cdr3_aa: CASSTPRAPNTEAFF
cdr3_nt: TGTGCCAGCAGCACCCCCCGGGCCCCGAACACTGAAGCTTTCTTT

clone_size: few
v_call: TRBV5-1
d_call: NA
j_call: TRBJ2-2
cdr3_aa: CASSSVQNTGELFF
cdr3_nt: TGCGCCAGCAGCTCTGTCCAAAACACCGGGGAGCTGTTTTTT

clone_size: few
v_call: TRBV11-2
d_call: TRBD1
j_call: TRBJ2-5
cdr3_aa: CASSLEGTGRPSRETQYF
cdr3_nt: TGTGCCAGCAGCTTAGAGGGGACAGGGAGGCCCAGTCGGGAGACCCAGTACTTC

clone_size: few
v_call: TRBV4-2
d_call: NA
j_call: TRBJ2-1
cdr3_aa: CASSQALDPPQFF
cdr3_nt: TGTGCCAGCAGCCAGGCGCTAGACCCCCCGCAGTTCTTC

clone_size: NA
v_call: TRBV27
d_call: TRBD1
j_call: TRBJ1-6
cdr3_aa: CASKGDRGPNSPLHF
cdr3_nt: TGTGCCAGCAAGGGGGACAGGGGGCCCAATTCACCCCTCCACTTT

clone_size: few
v_call: TRBV10-3
d_call: NA
j_call: TRBJ2-7
cdr3_aa: CAISATASYEQYF
cdr3_nt: TGTGCCATCAGTGCTACTGCTTCCTACGAGCAGTACTTC

clone_size: few
v_call: TRBV30
d_call: TRBD2
j_call: TRBJ2-1
cdr3_aa: CAWTGTSSYNEQFF
cdr3_nt: TGTGCCTGGACCGGGACTAGCAGTTACAATGAGCAGTTCTTC

clone_size: NA
v_call: TRBV2
d_call: NA
j_call: TRBJ2-7
cdr3_aa: CASSAEDSSYEQYF
cdr3_nt: TGTGCCAGCAGTGCAGAGGACAGCTCCTACGAGCAGTACTTC

clone_size: NA
v_call: TRBV6-5
d_call: TRBD2
j_call: TRBJ2-3
cdr3_aa: CASSPLAGGPPSYTDTQYF
cdr3_nt: TGTGCCAGCAGCCCATTAGCGGGAGGCCCCCCTTCCTACACAGATACGCAGTATTTT

clone_size: NA
v_call: TRBV24-1
d_call: NA
j_call: TRBJ2-2
cdr3_aa: CATSDPGQGGAGELFF
cdr3_nt: TGTGCCACCAGTGACCCAGGACAGGGAGGGGCCGGGGAGCTGTTTTTT

clone_size: NA
v_call: TRBV9
d_call: TRBD1
j_call: TRBJ2-5
cdr3_aa: CASTVGMTGVLETQYF
cdr3_nt: TGTGCCAGCACCGTTGGGATGACAGGGGTTCTCGAGACCCAGTACTTC

clone_size: NA
v_call: TRBV4-2
d_call: NA
j_call: TRBJ2-7
cdr3_aa: CASSQDQGGRTYEQYF
cdr3_nt: TGTGCCAGCAGCCAAGACCAGGGGGGGCGCACCTACGAGCAGTACTTC

clone_size: NA
v_call: TRBV4-1
d_call: NA
j_call: TRBJ2-7
cdr3_aa: CASSQGVLWSYEQYF
cdr3_nt: TGCGCCAGCAGCCAAGGTGTTCTTTGGTCCTACGAGCAGTACTTC

clone_size: NA
v_call: TRBV20-1
d_call: TRBD2
j_call: TRBJ2-1
cdr3_aa: CSASSSGSYNEQFF
cdr3_nt: TGCAGTGCTAGCTCTAGCGGGAGCTACAATGAGCAGTTCTTC

clone_size: few
v_call: TRBV27
d_call: NA
j_call: TRBJ1-1
cdr3_aa: CASSPEWVSTEAFF
cdr3_nt: TGTGCCAGCAGTCCCGAATGGGTGAGCACTGAAGCTTTCTTT

clone_size: few
v_call: TRBV13
d_call: NA
j_call: TRBJ2-2
cdr3_aa: CASSLYSGVQGKAGELFF
cdr3_nt: TGTGCCAGCAGCTTATATTCTGGTGTCCAGGGGAAGGCCGGGGAGCTGTTTTTT

clone_size: NA
v_call: TRBV19
d_call: TRBD1
j_call: TRBJ2-7
cdr3_aa: CASSKVTGERGEQYF
cdr3_nt: TGTGCCAGTAGTAAGGTAACAGGGGAAAGGGGCGAGCAGTACTTC

clone_size: NA
v_call: TRBV11-2
d_call: NA
j_call: TRBJ2-5
cdr3_aa: CASSRTEYQETQYF
cdr3_nt: TGTGCCAGCAGCCGGACCGAGTACCAAGAGACCCAGTACTTC

clone_size: NA
v_call: TRBV6-2/TRBV6-3
d_call: TRBD1
j_call: TRBJ1-5
cdr3_aa: CASSSSQGAPSNQPQHF
cdr3_nt: TGTGCCAGCAGCTCATCCCAGGGGGCGCCGAGCAATCAGCCCCAGCATTTT

clone_size: few
v_call: TRBV7-8
d_call: TRBD2
j_call: TRBJ2-1
cdr3_aa: CASSLDPGTSANEQFF
cdr3_nt: TGTGCCAGCAGCTTAGATCCCGGGACTAGCGCGAATGAGCAGTTCTTC